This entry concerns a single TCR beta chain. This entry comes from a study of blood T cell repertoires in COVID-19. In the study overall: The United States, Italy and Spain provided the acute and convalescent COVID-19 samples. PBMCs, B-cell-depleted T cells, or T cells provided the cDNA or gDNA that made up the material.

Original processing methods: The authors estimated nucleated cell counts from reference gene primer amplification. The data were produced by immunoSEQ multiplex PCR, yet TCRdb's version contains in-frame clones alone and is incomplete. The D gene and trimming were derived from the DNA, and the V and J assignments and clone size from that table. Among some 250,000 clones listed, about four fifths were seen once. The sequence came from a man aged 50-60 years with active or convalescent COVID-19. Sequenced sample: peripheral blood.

The CDR3 spells CASSLGTGVYEQYF. The CDR3 coding sequence is TGTGCCAGCTCACTCGGGACAGGGGTCTACGAGCAGTACTTC. J is TRBJ2-7 and V is TRBV18; 10 nucleotides match TRBD1. The germline V gene encodes CDR1 KGHSH and CDR2 LQKENI. The V and J ends lost 4 bases and 3 bases, in that order; junction bases with no gene match: 3. This CDR3 comprises 14 residues.